A selection of T cell receptor beta chains follows, all from one sample in a study of OX40 agonist ivuxolimab in advanced cancers. Data came from immunoSEQ multiplex PCR; TCRdb stores just in-frame clones and leaves some out. The sample shows 30,000 to 35,000 clones, about three quarters of them seen only once. The material sequenced was CD4+ or CD8+ T cells sorted from blood, taken in a trial of the OX40 agonist ivuxolimab. The receptors derive from an adult with an advanced solid tumor such as melanoma, head and neck, liver or kidney cancer. Each CDR3 is given without its conserved first and last residue. Fields, in order: CDR3 protein, D gene, clone size, V gene, J gene, CDR3 length. D genes are given only for firm matches. Not all rows give a size; the values are once, few, many and, for expanded clones, a class.

cdr3_aa: ASRDRDYWEPQH; d_call: TRBD1; clone_size: few; v_call: TRBV2; j_call: TRBJ1-5; cdr3_length: 12
cdr3_aa: ASILTGGLSNEQF; d_call: TRBD1; clone_size: -; v_call: TRBV6-1; j_call: TRBJ2-1; cdr3_length: 13
cdr3_aa: ASSLGEGRDTQY; d_call: TRBD2; clone_size: -; v_call: TRBV5-1; j_call: TRBJ2-3; cdr3_length: 12
cdr3_aa: ASSTGQALSSYEQY; d_call: TRBD1; clone_size: few; v_call: TRBV11-2; j_call: TRBJ2-7; cdr3_length: 14
cdr3_aa: ASRRLDRETQY; d_call: -; clone_size: -; v_call: TRBV28; j_call: TRBJ2-5; cdr3_length: 11
cdr3_aa: ASSQDSLAGGQETQY; d_call: TRBD2; clone_size: -; v_call: TRBV4-1; j_call: TRBJ2-5; cdr3_length: 15
cdr3_aa: ASSPPGTGVEKLF; d_call: TRBD1; clone_size: -; v_call: TRBV18; j_call: TRBJ1-4; cdr3_length: 13
cdr3_aa: ASSLAGQGNHEQY; d_call: TRBD1; clone_size: once; v_call: TRBV13; j_call: TRBJ2-7; cdr3_length: 13
cdr3_aa: ASRGTENYGYT; d_call: TRBD1; clone_size: -; v_call: TRBV19; j_call: TRBJ1-2; cdr3_length: 11
cdr3_aa: ASSSLAGAGDTQY; d_call: TRBD2; clone_size: once; v_call: TRBV19; j_call: TRBJ2-3; cdr3_length: 13
cdr3_aa: ASSVAPSGGEQF; d_call: TRBD2; clone_size: -; v_call: TRBV6-4; j_call: TRBJ2-1; cdr3_length: 12
cdr3_aa: ASNRLRGDPSF; d_call: -; clone_size: -; v_call: TRBV2; j_call: TRBJ2-1; cdr3_length: 11
cdr3_aa: ASSGGTPDEQF; d_call: -; clone_size: -; v_call: TRBV2; j_call: TRBJ2-1; cdr3_length: 11
cdr3_aa: ASRGRGYNSPLH; d_call: -; clone_size: few; v_call: TRBV25-1; j_call: TRBJ1-6; cdr3_length: 12
cdr3_aa: AISAGTGGNYEQY; d_call: TRBD1; clone_size: -; v_call: TRBV10-3; j_call: TRBJ2-7; cdr3_length: 13
cdr3_aa: ASSEAGLGGNEQF; d_call: TRBD2; clone_size: -; v_call: TRBV2; j_call: TRBJ2-1; cdr3_length: 13
cdr3_aa: ASRRQGAGANVLT; d_call: TRBD1; clone_size: -; v_call: TRBV28; j_call: TRBJ2-6; cdr3_length: 13
cdr3_aa: ASSRTSGGYEQY; d_call: TRBD2; clone_size: -; v_call: TRBV6-5; j_call: -; cdr3_length: 12
cdr3_aa: ASSLQGAGGTDTQY; d_call: TRBD1; clone_size: -; v_call: TRBV5-1; j_call: TRBJ2-3; cdr3_length: 14
cdr3_aa: ASSPWDSPATNEKLF; d_call: TRBD1; clone_size: -; v_call: TRBV9; j_call: TRBJ1-4; cdr3_length: 15
cdr3_aa: ASSLGRLAGTQETQY; d_call: TRBD2; clone_size: -; v_call: TRBV7-9; j_call: TRBJ2-5; cdr3_length: 15
cdr3_aa: ASSARTLNTEAF; d_call: -; clone_size: once; v_call: TRBV2; j_call: TRBJ1-1; cdr3_length: 12
cdr3_aa: ASSYTGLDSGANVLT; d_call: -; clone_size: -; v_call: TRBV27; j_call: TRBJ2-6; cdr3_length: 15
cdr3_aa: ASSSTSYEQY; d_call: -; clone_size: once; v_call: TRBV7-2; j_call: TRBJ2-7; cdr3_length: 10
cdr3_aa: ASSVPGRNEKLF; d_call: -; clone_size: few; v_call: TRBV19; j_call: TRBJ1-4; cdr3_length: 12
cdr3_aa: AWAEQGKTQY; d_call: TRBD1; clone_size: once; v_call: TRBV30; j_call: TRBJ2-5; cdr3_length: 10
cdr3_aa: ASSLRAGANVLT; d_call: -; clone_size: -; v_call: TRBV5-4; j_call: TRBJ2-6; cdr3_length: 12
cdr3_aa: AWSVPRTVQETQY; d_call: -; clone_size: -; v_call: TRBV30; j_call: TRBJ2-5; cdr3_length: 13
cdr3_aa: ASSAPSGGAANTGELF; d_call: TRBD2; clone_size: -; v_call: TRBV25-1; j_call: TRBJ2-2; cdr3_length: 16
cdr3_aa: ASSLDGANGYGYT; d_call: -; clone_size: once; v_call: TRBV5-5; j_call: TRBJ1-2; cdr3_length: 13
cdr3_aa: ASSEGYEQY; d_call: -; clone_size: few; v_call: TRBV6-1; j_call: TRBJ2-7; cdr3_length: 9
cdr3_aa: ASSPDPITDSGNTIY; d_call: -; clone_size: -; v_call: TRBV5-6; j_call: TRBJ1-3; cdr3_length: 15
cdr3_aa: ASSINRYDYNEQF; d_call: -; clone_size: -; v_call: TRBV19; j_call: TRBJ2-1; cdr3_length: 13
cdr3_aa: ASSQVNAGRLQY; d_call: -; clone_size: -; v_call: TRBV4-1; j_call: TRBJ2-5; cdr3_length: 12
cdr3_aa: ASSQERSASRGALH; d_call: -; clone_size: -; v_call: TRBV4-2; j_call: TRBJ1-6; cdr3_length: 14